The T cell receptor beta chain described here comes from a study of blood T cell repertoires in COVID-19. Individuals drawn from under 30 US areas were about 18 to 90 years old. As originally analysed: Reference gene primer amplification gave nucleated cell count estimates. TCRdb's table, derived via immunoSEQ multiplex PCR, lists solely in-frame clones and lacks some. From that table come the V and J calls and clone size; the DNA was used to work out D and trimming. The sample records about 430,000 clones, approximately 91% being singletons. The ends were cut back, 7 bases at V and 2 bases at J, with 8 bases in the middle. The CDR3 is 13 amino acids. Germline V gene lookup returns CDR1 SGHTA and CDR2 FQGTGA.

Sequencing used PBMCs or T cells enriched from blood (not recorded which). The gene calls are TRBV7-3 and TRBJ2-2; D is perhaps TRBD2 (6 bases). This clonotype was sampled from a young woman who had been exposed to COVID-19. CDR3 loop: CASTGGNTGELFF. CDR3 sequence (DNA): TGTGCCAGCACCGGGGGTAACACCGGGGAGCTGTTTTTT.